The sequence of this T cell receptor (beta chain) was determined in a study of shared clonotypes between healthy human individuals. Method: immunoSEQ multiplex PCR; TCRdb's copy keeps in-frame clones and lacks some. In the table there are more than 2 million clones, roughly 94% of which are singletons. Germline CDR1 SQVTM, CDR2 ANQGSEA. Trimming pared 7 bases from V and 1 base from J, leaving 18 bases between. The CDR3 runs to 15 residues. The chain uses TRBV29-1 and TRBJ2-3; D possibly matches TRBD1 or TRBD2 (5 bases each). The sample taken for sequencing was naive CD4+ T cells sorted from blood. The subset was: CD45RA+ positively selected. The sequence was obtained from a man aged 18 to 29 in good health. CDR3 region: CSAWGTGAGTDTQYF. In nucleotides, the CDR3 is TGCAGCGCCTGGGGTACCGGGGCCGGCACAGATACGCAGTATTTT.